This T cell receptor (beta chain) was sequenced for a study of T cell responses to AZD1222 COVID-19 vaccine. About this clone: The antigen is undetermined.

The table came from immunoSEQ multiplex PCR; TCRdb's copy has only in-frame clones and leaves some out. This sample has around 99,000 clones; 70% to 90% occur once, and the top ten carry approximately 15%. V lost 0 bases and J lost 1, with 7 bases in between. Germline assignment: CDR1 SGHNT and CDR2 YYREEE (reference sequence). This CDR3 has 14 residues. Findings of the study overall: No day 14 peak samples; only post-peak repertoires were characterized.

This sample comprised peripheral blood, obtained on day 0 of AZD1222 vaccination. This TCR derives from an adult in good health. This chain links TRBV5-4 with TRBJ1-2; D gene unclear. CDR3 coding DNA: TGTGCCAGCAGCTTGGTAGGGAATAACTATGGCTACACCTTC. Translated: CASSLVGNNYGYTF.